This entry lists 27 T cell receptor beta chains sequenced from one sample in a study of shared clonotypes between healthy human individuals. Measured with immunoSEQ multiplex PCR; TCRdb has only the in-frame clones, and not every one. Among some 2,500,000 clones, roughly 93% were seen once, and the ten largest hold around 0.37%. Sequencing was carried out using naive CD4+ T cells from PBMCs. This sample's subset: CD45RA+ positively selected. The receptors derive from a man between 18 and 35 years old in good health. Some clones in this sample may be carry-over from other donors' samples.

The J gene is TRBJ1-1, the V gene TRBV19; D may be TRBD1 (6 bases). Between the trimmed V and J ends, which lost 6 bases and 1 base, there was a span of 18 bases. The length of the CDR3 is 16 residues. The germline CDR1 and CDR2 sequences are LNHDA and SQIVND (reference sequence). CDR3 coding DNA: TGTGCCAGTAGGACTTGGGACATCCCACCGAACACTGAAGCTTTCTTT. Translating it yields CASRTWDIPPNTEAFF.

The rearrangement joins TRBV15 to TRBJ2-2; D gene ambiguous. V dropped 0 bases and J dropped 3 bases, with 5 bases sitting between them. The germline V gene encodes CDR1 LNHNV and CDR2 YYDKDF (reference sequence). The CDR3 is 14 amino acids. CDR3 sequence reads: CATSREPYTGELFF. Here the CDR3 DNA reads TGTGCCACCAGCAGAGAGCCTTACACCGGGGAGCTGTTTTTT.

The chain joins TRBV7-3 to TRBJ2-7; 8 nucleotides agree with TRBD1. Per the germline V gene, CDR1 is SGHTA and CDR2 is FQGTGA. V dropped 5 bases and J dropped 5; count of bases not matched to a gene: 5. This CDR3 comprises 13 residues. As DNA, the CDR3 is TGTGCCAGCAGCATCGACAGGGGAGACGAGCAGTACTTC. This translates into CASSIDRGDEQYF.

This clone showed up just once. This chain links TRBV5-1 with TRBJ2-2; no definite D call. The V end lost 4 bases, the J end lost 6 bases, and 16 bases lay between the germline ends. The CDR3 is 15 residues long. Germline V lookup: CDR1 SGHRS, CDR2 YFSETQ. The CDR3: CASSSVAFDAGELFF. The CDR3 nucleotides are TGCGCCAGCAGCAGTGTTGCGTTCGATGCCGGGGAGCTGTTTTTT.

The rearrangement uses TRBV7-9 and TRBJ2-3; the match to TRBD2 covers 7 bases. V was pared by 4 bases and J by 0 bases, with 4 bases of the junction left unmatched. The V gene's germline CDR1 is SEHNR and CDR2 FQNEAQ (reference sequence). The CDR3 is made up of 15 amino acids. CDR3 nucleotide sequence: TGTGCCAGCAGCTCGGGACTAACTAGCACAGATACGCAGTATTTT. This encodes CASSSGLTSTDTQYF.

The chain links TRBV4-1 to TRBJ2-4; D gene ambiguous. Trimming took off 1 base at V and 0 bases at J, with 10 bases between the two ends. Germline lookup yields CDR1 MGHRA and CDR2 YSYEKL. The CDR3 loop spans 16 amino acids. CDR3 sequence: CASSQGRPLAKNIQYF. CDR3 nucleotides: TGCGCCAGCAGCCAAGGACGGCCCTTAGCCAAAAACATTCAGTACTTC.

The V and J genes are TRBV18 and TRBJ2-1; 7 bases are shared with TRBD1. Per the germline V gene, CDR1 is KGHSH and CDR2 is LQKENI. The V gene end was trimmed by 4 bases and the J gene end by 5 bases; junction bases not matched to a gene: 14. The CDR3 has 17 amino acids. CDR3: CASSHRGHRFLNNEQFF. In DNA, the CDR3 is TGTGCCAGCTCACACAGGGGACACCGATTTCTGAACAATGAGCAGTTCTTC. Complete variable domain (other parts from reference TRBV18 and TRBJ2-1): NAGVMQNPRHLVRRRGQEARLRCSPMKGHSHVYWYRQLPEEGLKFMVYLQKENIIDESGMPKERFSAEFPKEGPSILRIQQVVRGDSAAYFCASSHRGHRFLNNEQFFGPGTRLTVL.

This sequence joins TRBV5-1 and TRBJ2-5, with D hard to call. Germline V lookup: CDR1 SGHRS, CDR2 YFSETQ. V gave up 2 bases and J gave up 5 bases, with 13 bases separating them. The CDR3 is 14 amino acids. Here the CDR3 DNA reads TGCGCCAGCAGCTTCACGAATCCCCCGGAGACCCAGTACTTC. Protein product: CASSFTNPPETQYF.

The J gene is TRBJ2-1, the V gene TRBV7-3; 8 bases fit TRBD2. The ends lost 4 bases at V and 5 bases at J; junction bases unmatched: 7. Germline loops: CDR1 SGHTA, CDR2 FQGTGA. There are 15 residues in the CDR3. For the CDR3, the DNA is TGTGCCAGCAGCTCCGCGGCGGGAGGCAACAATGAGCAGTTCTTC. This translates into CASSSAAGGNNEQFF.

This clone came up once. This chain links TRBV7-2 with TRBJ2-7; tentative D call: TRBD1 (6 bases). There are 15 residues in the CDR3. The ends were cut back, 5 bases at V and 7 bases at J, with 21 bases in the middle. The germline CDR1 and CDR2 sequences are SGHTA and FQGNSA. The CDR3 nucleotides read TGTGCCAGCAGCCATTCCTACAGGGCCCCCATGGAGCAGTACTTC. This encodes CASSHSYRAPMEQYF.

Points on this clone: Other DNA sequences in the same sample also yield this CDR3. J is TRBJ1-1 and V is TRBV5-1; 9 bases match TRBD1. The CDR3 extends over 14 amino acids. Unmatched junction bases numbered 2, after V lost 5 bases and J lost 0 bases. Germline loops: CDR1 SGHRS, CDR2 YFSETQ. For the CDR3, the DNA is TGCGCCAGCAGACAGGGGGCTATGAACACTGAAGCTTTCTTT. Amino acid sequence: CASRQGAMNTEAFF.

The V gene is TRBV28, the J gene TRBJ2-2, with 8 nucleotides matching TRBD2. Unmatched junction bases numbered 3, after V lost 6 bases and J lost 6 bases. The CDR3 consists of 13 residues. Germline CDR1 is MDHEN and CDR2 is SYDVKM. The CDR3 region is CASSLAGAGELFF. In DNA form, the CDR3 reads TGTGCCAGCAGCCTAGCGGGTGCCGGGGAGCTGTTTTTT.

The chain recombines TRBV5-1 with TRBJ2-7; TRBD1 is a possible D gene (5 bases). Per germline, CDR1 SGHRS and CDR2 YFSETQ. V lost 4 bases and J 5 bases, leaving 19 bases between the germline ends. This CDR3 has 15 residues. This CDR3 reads CASSPWGRMDHEQYF. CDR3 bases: TGCGCCAGCAGCCCCTGGGGCCGAATGGACCACGAGCAGTACTTC.

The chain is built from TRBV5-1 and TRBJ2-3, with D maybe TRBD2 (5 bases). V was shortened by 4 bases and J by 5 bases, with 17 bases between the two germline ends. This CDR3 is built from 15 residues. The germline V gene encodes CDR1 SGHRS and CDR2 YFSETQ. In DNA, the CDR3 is TGCGCCAGCAGCCCTGACTCCGGACGGGGAGATACGCAGTATTTT. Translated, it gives CASSPDSGRGDTQYF.

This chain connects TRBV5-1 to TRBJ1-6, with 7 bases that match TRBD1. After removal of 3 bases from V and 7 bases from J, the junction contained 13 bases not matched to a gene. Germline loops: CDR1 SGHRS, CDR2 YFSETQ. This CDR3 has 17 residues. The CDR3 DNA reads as TGCGCCAGCAGCTGGGACAGCTCTGATGATCTAAATTCACCCCTCCACTTT. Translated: CASSWDSSDDLNSPLHF.

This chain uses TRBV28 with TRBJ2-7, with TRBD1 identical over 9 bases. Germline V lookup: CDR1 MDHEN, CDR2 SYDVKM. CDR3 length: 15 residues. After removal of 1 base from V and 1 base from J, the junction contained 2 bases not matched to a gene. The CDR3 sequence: CASSLYGTGSYEQYF. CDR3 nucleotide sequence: TGTGCCAGCAGTTTATACGGGACAGGGTCCTACGAGCAGTACTTC.

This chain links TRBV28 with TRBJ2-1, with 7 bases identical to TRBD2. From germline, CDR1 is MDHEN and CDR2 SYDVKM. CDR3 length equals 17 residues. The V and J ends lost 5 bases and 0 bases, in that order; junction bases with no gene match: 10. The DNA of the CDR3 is TGTGCCAGCAGTGACCTTCGCGGGGGTACCTCCTACAATGAGCAGTTCTTC. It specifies CASSDLRGGTSYNEQFF. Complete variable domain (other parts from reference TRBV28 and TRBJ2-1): DVKVTQSSRYLVKRTGEKVFLECVQDMDHENMFWYRQDPGLGLRLIYFSYDVKMKEKGDIPEGYSVSREKKERFSLILESASTNQTSMYLCASSDLRGGTSYNEQFFGPGTRLTVL.

The CDR3 nucleotides read TGCAGCGTTGATGATTGGGAATCCTATGGCTACACCTTC. As protein: CSVDDWESYGYTF. The chain links TRBV29-1 to TRBJ1-2; D unclear. Germline V gene lookup returns CDR1 SQVTM and CDR2 ANQGSEA. Trimming took 3 bases from V and 4 from J, leaving 12 bases between them. The CDR3 contains 13 residues.

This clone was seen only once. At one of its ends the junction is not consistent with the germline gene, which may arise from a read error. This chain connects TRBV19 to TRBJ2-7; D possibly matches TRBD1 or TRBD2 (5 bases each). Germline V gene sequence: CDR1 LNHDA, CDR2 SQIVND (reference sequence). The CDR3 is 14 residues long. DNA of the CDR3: TGTGCCAGTAGCAAAAGGGGAGTTACCTACGATTGGAACTTC. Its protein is CASSKRGVTYDWNF.

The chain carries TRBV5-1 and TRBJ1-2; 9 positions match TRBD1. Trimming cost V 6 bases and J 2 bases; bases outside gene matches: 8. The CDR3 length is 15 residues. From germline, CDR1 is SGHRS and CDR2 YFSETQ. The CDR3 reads CASTTTGGLNYGYTF. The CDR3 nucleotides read TGCGCCAGCACCACCACAGGGGGCTTGAACTATGGCTACACCTTC. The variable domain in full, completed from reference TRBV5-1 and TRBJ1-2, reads KAGVTQTPRYLIKTRGQQVTLSCSPISGHRSVSWYQQTPGQGLQFLFEYFSETQRNKGNFPGRFSGRQFSNSRSEMNVSTLELGDSALYLCASTTTGGLNYGYTFGSGTRLTVV.

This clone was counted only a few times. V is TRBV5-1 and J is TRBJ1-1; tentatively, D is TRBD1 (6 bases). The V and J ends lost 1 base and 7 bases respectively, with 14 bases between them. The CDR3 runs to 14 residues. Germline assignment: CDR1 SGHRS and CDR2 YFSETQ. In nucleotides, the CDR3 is TGCGCCAGCAGCTTGTTGGGGGGCTCTAATGAAGCTTTCTTT. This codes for CASSLLGGSNEAFF.

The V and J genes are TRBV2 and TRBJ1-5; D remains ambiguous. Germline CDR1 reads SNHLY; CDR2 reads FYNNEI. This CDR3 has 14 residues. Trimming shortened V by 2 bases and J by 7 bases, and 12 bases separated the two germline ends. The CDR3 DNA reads TGTGCCAGCAGTGAATACTCGGGATTCCAGCCCCAGCATTTT. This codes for CASSEYSGFQPQHF.

The CDR3 sequence is CASSFGGASYNEQFF. The CDR3 nucleotides are TGTGCCAGCAGCTTTGGAGGGGCCTCCTACAATGAGCAGTTCTTC. The genes are TRBV13 and TRBJ2-1; possibly TRBD2 for D (6 bases). The CDR3 has 15 residues. Germline assignment: CDR1 PRHDT and CDR2 FYEKMQ (reference sequence). The V end was cut by 3 bases, the J end by 0 bases, with 9 bases between.

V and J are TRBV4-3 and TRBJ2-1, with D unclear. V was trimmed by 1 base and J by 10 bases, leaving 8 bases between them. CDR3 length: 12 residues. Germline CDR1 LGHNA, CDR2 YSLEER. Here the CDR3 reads CASSQAGAEQFF. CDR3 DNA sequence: TGCGCCAGCAGCCAAGCAGGCGCCGAGCAGTTCTTC.

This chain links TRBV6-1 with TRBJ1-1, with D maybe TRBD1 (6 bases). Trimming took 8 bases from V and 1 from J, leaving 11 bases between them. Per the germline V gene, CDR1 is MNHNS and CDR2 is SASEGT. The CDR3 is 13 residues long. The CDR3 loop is CASDGQPNTEAFF. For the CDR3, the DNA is TGTGCCAGCGATGGACAGCCGAACACTGAAGCTTTCTTT.

The CDR3 coding sequence is TGTGCCAGCAGCTGGTTTAGCGGAGGGGCCTACAATGAGCAGTTCTTC. Protein product: CASSWFSGGAYNEQFF. V is TRBV11-2 and J is TRBJ2-1, with a possible D match to TRBD2 (6 bases). The CDR3 is 16 residues long. From germline, CDR1 is SGHAT and CDR2 FQNNGV. Trimming removed 4 bases from V and 2 bases from J, with 15 bases in between.

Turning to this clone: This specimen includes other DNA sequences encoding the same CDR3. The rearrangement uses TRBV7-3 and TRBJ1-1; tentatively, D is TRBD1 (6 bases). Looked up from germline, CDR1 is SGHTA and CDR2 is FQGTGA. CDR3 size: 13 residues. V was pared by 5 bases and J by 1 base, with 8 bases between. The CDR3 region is CASSLTGNTEAFF. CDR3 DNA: TGTGCCAGCAGCCTGACAGGGAACACTGAAGCTTTCTTT.